These 19 T cell receptor beta chains came from one sample sequenced in a study of vaccination and CD4 T cells after COVID-19. Sequenced with the Oncomine TCR Beta short-read assay was DNA taken from cultured CD4+ T cells. TCRdb fed the PCR reads into MiXCR, producing one record per CDR3 protein. The sample has over 11,000 distinct CDR3 sequences, about 56% seen once. Antigens of these TCRs are unknown. Regarding treatment: roughly 10-day PBMC culture with coronavirus spike peptide pools or control peptides (ViraFEST assay). The specimen comprised CD4+ T cells from blood, cultured in vitro, sampled before SARS-CoV-2 vaccination. The receptors here all came from a human donor who had recovered from COVID-19.

This sequence joins TRBV19 and TRBJ1-6; 10 bases line up with TRBD1. Germline lookup yields CDR1 LNHDA and CDR2 SQIVND (reference sequence). This CDR3 region has 15 residues. J was trimmed by 10 bases and V by 6 bases; bases with no gene match: 9. This CDR3 reads CASSPRDRGGSPLHF. CDR3 nucleotide sequence: TGTGCCAGTAGCCCCCGGGACAGGGGTGGCTCACCCCTCCACTTT.

This clonotype was observed once. The V call is TRBV19, the J call TRBJ2-5, with 8 positions matching TRBD1. The germline V gene encodes CDR1 LNHDA and CDR2 SQIVND (reference sequence). The length of the CDR3 is 17 residues. V trimming: 3 bases; J trimming: 3 bases; junction bases outside the gene matches: 12. CDR3: CASSISIARGPEETQYF. CDR3 coding DNA: TGTGCCAGTAGTATTTCTATTGCCAGGGGGCCAGAAGAGACCCAGTACTTC.

The table lists this clonotype with a count of one. The chain combines TRBV7-2 with TRBJ2-5; 7 nucleotides agree with TRBD2. After removal of 1 base from V and 5 bases from J, the junction contained 4 bases not matched to a gene. The germline V gene encodes CDR1 SGHTA and CDR2 FQGNSA. This CDR3 contains 14 residues. CDR3 in DNA: TGTGCCAGCAGCTTAGGGACTAGTACGGAGACCCAGTACTTC. Its protein product is CASSLGTSTETQYF. Variable domain in full (rest from reference TRBV7-2 and TRBJ2-5): GAGVSQSPSNKVTEKGKDVELRCDPISGHTALYWYRQSLGQGLEFLIYFQGNSAPDKSGLPSDRFSAERTGGSVSTLTIQRTQQEDSAVYLCASSLGTSTETQYFGPGTRLLVL.

This clonotype was found a few times. As DNA, the CDR3 is TGTGCCAGCAGTTTCGAGGGGGCGCGGGGCTACACCTTC. It translates to CASSFEGARGYTF. This rearrangement joins TRBV28 to TRBJ1-2, with 7 positions matching TRBD1. V shed 3 bases, J shed 8 bases, and the junction held 6 bases outside the gene matches. In germline, CDR1 is MDHEN, CDR2 SYDVKM. This CDR3 is 13 amino acids long.

The chain carries TRBV28 and TRBJ1-2; no firm D call. The CDR3 extends over 13 amino acids. Trimming cost V 5 bases and J 7 bases, with 14 bases left between them. The germline V gene has CDR1 MDHEN and CDR2 SYDVKM. The CDR3 DNA reads TGTGCCAGCAGTGGCCCCGGGTCCGGTGGCTACACCTTC. This gives the protein CASSGPGSGGYTF.

This clonotype has only a few counts. The CDR3 is CASSLDRGLAEQYF. CDR3 nucleotides: TGTGCCAGCAGTCTTGACAGGGGGCTCGCCGAGCAGTACTTC. This sequence joins TRBV2 and TRBJ2-7; the match to TRBD1 covers 10 bases. J was trimmed by 6 bases and V by 5 bases; bases with no gene match: 7. The germline CDR1 and CDR2 sequences are SNHLY and FYNNEI. There are 14 residues in the CDR3. The whole variable domain, filled in from reference TRBV2 and TRBJ2-7, reads EPEVTQTPSHQVTQMGQEVILRCVPISNHLYFYWYRQILGQKVEFLVSFYNNEISEKSEIFDDQFSVERPDGSNFTLKIRSTKLEDSAMYFCASSLDRGLAEQYFGPGTRLTVT.

This chain uses TRBV19 with TRBJ1-5, with D unclear. Trimming removed 1 base from V and 2 bases from J, with 3 bases in between. Germline V gives CDR1 LNHDA, CDR2 SQIVND (reference sequence). This CDR3 has 13 amino acids. In nucleotides, the CDR3 is TGTGCCAGTAGTATAGGAGGCAATCAGCCCCAGCATTTT. Encoded protein: CASSIGGNQPQHF. Together with reference TRBV19 and TRBJ1-5, the CDR3 gives the full variable domain: DGGITQSPKYLFRKEGQNVTLSCEQNLNHDAMYWYRQDPGQGLRLIYYSQIVNDFQKGDIAEGYSVSREKKESFPLTVTSAQKNPTAFYLCASSIGGNQPQHFGDGTRLSIL.

The rearrangement uses TRBV20-1 and TRBJ2-3; 7 nucleotides line up with TRBD2. Germline CDR1 DFQATT, CDR2 SNEGSKA (reference sequence). V was clipped by 3 bases and J by 8 bases; unmatched bases: 11. There are 14 residues in the CDR3. CDR3 sequence (DNA): TGCAGTGCTAGTTTGCTAGCGGAGACGGGTACGCAGTATTTT. It translates to CSASLLAETGTQYF.

The rearrangement uses TRBV12-3 or TRBV12-4 and TRBJ1-6; D not resolved. The V end was cut by 6 bases, the J end by 0 bases, with 18 bases between. The length of the CDR3 is 18 residues. The CDR3 here is CASSRTGFKSSYNSPLHF. The CDR3 DNA reads TGTGCCAGCAGCAGGACGGGGTTTAAGAGCTCCTATAATTCACCCCTCCACTTT.

The chain combines TRBV24-1 with TRBJ2-7, with 11 bases aligning to TRBD2. This CDR3 has 18 residues. Unmatched junction bases numbered 7, after V lost 1 base and J lost 0 bases. CDR1 and CDR2 (germline): KGHDR, SFDVKD. In nucleotides, the CDR3 is TGTGCCACCAGTGATTTAATTAGACTAGCGGGGCACTCCTACGAGCAGTACTTC. Amino acid sequence: CATSDLIRLAGHSYEQYF.

This clonotype was picked up a small number of times. The chain couples TRBV20-1 to TRBJ1-5, with 10 bases identical to TRBD1. The CDR3 is 15 residues long. CDR1 is DFQATT and CDR2 is SNEGSKA in the germline V gene (reference sequence). Trimming at V came to 5 bases and at J to 2 bases, leaving 6 bases not matched to a gene. Here the CDR3 DNA reads TGCAGTGCTTGGACAGGGGGTCTGGGCAATCAGCCCCAGCATTTT. It encodes CSAWTGGLGNQPQHF.

This chain uses TRBV7-2 with TRBJ2-3; 9 bases are a match to TRBD1. Germline lookup yields CDR1 SGHTA and CDR2 FQGNSA. V trimming: 5 bases; J trimming: 2 bases; junction bases outside the gene matches: 11. The CDR3 loop spans 17 amino acids. CDR3 nucleotides: TGTGCCAGCAGCCAACAGGGGGCGGGGCCCCCCACAGATACGCAGTATTTT. This sequence encodes CASSQQGAGPPTDTQYF.

The chain is built from TRBV6-1 and TRBJ2-5, with D possibly being TRBD2 (5 bases). V was trimmed by 1 base and J by 9 bases, leaving 15 bases between them. The CDR3 is made up of 14 amino acids. From germline, CDR1 is MNHNS and CDR2 SASEGT. The CDR3 DNA is TGTGCCAGCAGTGAAGACTGGAACACGAGGGCCCAGTACTTC. Its protein product is CASSEDWNTRAQYF.

The chain couples TRBV20-1 to TRBJ2-1, with 8 bases identical to TRBD2. V lost 5 bases and J lost 4; bases outside the gene matches: 7. Germline V gene sequence: CDR1 DFQATT, CDR2 SNEGSKA (reference sequence). This CDR3 region has 14 residues. CDR3: CSAPRGGGYNEQFF. In nucleotides, the CDR3 is TGCAGTGCTCCCCGCGGCGGGGGGTACAATGAGCAGTTCTTC.

In this sample, this clonotype turned up a few times. The chain carries TRBV6-2 or TRBV6-3 and TRBJ2-1; 12 bases agree with TRBD2. CDR1 and CDR2 from the germline V gene are MNHEY and SVGEGT. The CDR3 consists of 17 residues. With V trimmed by 4 bases and J by 9 bases, 13 bases remained unmatched. For the CDR3, the DNA is TGTGCCAGCAGTTTGCCGACTAGCGGGAGCCGCCGAAGTGAGCAGTTCTTC. This translates into CASSLPTSGSRRSEQFF.

This rearrangement joins TRBV20-1 to TRBJ2-5; D gene uncertain. This CDR3 is built from 13 residues. CDR1 is DFQATT, CDR2 SNEGSKA, per germline (reference sequence). The V and J ends lost 0 bases and 5 bases respectively, with 10 bases between them. As DNA, the CDR3 is TGCAGTGCTAGAGACCCGGGTAGGGAGACCCAGTACTTC. Translation gives CSARDPGRETQYF.

This clonotype was observed a handful of times. The chain combines TRBV6-1 with TRBJ2-5; 12 nucleotides match TRBD1. The junction had 6 bases not matched to a gene; V was cut back by 5 bases and J by 5 bases. The length of the CDR3 is 15 residues. Germline V lookup: CDR1 MNHNS, CDR2 SASEGT. CDR3 DNA sequence: TGTGCCAGCAGTCCAAGGGACAGGGGGCAGGAGACCCAGTACTTC. It yields the protein CASSPRDRGQETQYF.

CDR3 sequence (DNA): TGTGCCAGCGCTTCGAGGACAGGGGTTGAAGAGACCCAGTACTTC. Translated: CASASRTGVEETQYF. The V gene is TRBV2, the J gene TRBJ2-5; 9 nucleotides align to TRBD1. This CDR3 region has 15 residues. Trimming took 8 bases from V and 3 from J; bases not matched to a gene: 10. The germline V gene encodes CDR1 SNHLY and CDR2 FYNNEI.

This chain uses TRBV24-1 with TRBJ2-2; D remains ambiguous. The CDR3 covers 15 residues. Trimming pared 7 bases from V and 0 bases from J, leaving 11 bases between. Germline assignment: CDR1 KGHDR and CDR2 SFDVKD. In DNA, the CDR3 is TGTGCCACCAGCCCGACAAGGGCGAACACCGGGGAGCTGTTTTTT. Its translation is CATSPTRANTGELFF.